These 23 T cell receptor beta chains were sequenced from one sample in a study of regulatory T cells in long-lasting Graves disease. Indicated time point: newly diagnosed GD, antithyroid drugs for less than 3 months. After RNA was extracted from PBMCs, the TCR library was made from it. Through Arm-PCR of CDR3 regions and iRepertoire HTBI primers, TCR beta libraries were built. TCRdb redid the calling of the multiplex PCR reads with MiXCR, one entry per CDR3 protein. The sample records 350,000 to 450,000 distinct CDR3 sequences, under 15% being singletons. The sample also formed part of further work on T cells in Graves' hyperthyroidism and ophthalmopathy.

Here the sequenced sample was peripheral blood mononuclear cells (PBMCs), taken at new diagnosis, from a patient treated with antithyroid drugs. The receptors were sampled from a young woman with Graves disease.

The table lists this clonotype with many counts. The chain recombines TRBV12-3 or TRBV12-4 with TRBJ1-2; D gene unclear. This CDR3 spans 14 amino acids. Trimming took off 5 bases at V and 4 bases at J, with 14 bases between the two ends. This CDR3 reads CASSTRQTLYGYTF. The DNA for the CDR3 is TGTGCCAGCAGTACTCGTCAGACCCTCTATGGCTACACCTTC.

This clonotype was counted many times. The chain is built from TRBV7-3 and TRBJ2-2; TRBD2 aligns across 8 bases. This CDR3 spans 16 amino acids. CDR1 and CDR2 (germline): SGHTA, FQGTGA. The V segment lost 5 bases and the J segment 3 bases; nucleotides outside the gene matches: 8. CDR3 protein: CASSPGLAGYTGELFF. In DNA form, the CDR3 reads TGTGCCAGCAGCCCCGGCCTAGCGGGTTACACCGGGGAGCTGTTTTTT.

This clonotype showed up many times. The chain is built from TRBV11-2 and TRBJ2-2, with D uncertain. CDR1 is SGHAT, CDR2 FQNNGV, per germline. Deletions cut 5 bases from V and 9 bases from J, with 16 bases between. The CDR3 runs 14 residues. Here the CDR3 reads CASSPGPKSRELFF. CDR3 DNA sequence: TGTGCCAGCAGCCCCGGGCCTAAATCGAGGGAGCTGTTTTTT.

The table lists this clonotype with many counts. The V and J genes are TRBV28 and TRBJ2-7; D is perhaps TRBD2 (5 bases). Trimming removed 4 bases at V and 0 bases at J, with 10 bases between. The CDR3 length is 14 residues. Germline V lookup: CDR1 MDHEN, CDR2 SYDVKM. The CDR3 sequence is CASSSLGLSYEQYF. In nucleotides, the CDR3 is TGTGCCAGCAGTTCCCTTGGACTCTCCTACGAGCAGTACTTC. The full variable domain, its missing parts supplied by reference TRBV28 and TRBJ2-7, is DVKVTQSSRYLVKRTGEKVFLECVQDMDHENMFWYRQDPGLGLRLIYFSYDVKMKEKGDIPEGYSVSREKKERFSLILESASTNQTSMYLCASSSLGLSYEQYFGPGTRLTVT.

This clonotype was counted a few times. CDR3 DNA: TGTGCCAGCAGCTACGCCCCTAGCGGTGAGCAGTTCTTC. It encodes CASSYAPSGEQFF. This sequence joins TRBV6-5 and TRBJ2-1, with TRBD2 identical over 7 bases. Germline V gene lookup returns CDR1 MNHEY and CDR2 SVGAGI. The CDR3 has 13 residues. V gave up 6 bases and J gave up 9 bases; unmatched junction bases: 8.

This clonotype was detected a few times. The V and J genes are TRBV4-1 and TRBJ2-7; 11 positions agree with TRBD2. Germline CDR1 and CDR2: MGHRA and YSYEKL. V was pared by 4 bases and J by 3 bases, with 5 bases of the junction left unmatched. The CDR3 length is 15 residues. Here the CDR3 DNA reads TGCGCCAGCAGCCTCCTAGCGGGAGGCTTCTACGAGCAGTACTTC. Translation: CASSLLAGGFYEQYF.

The gene calls are TRBV4-1 and TRBJ2-1; the D call may be TRBD1 or TRBD2 (5 bases each). This CDR3 region has 16 residues. V was shortened by 8 bases and J by 3 bases, with 20 bases between the two germline ends. Germline-derived CDR1 and CDR2 are MGHRA and YSYEKL. CDR3 DNA: TGCGCCAGCGAGAAGAAAGTAGAGGGGAACTACAATGAGCAGTTCTTC. Amino acid sequence: CASEKKVEGNYNEQFF.

This clonotype was observed at least ten times. The rearrangement links TRBV2 to TRBJ2-5; D unclear. Germline CDR1 is SNHLY and CDR2 is FYNNEI. CDR3 length: 13 amino acids. The germline V and J ends were trimmed by 4 bases and 4 bases, with 10 bases remaining between them. CDR3 coding DNA: TGTGCCAGCAGTGGAAGGAATGGAGAGACCCAGTACTTC. Translated: CASSGRNGETQYF.

This clonotype turned up a few times. The V gene is TRBV2, the J gene TRBJ2-3; D may be TRBD2 (6 bases). V lost 4 bases, J lost 4 bases, and 18 bases lay in between. Germline CDR1 is SNHLY and CDR2 is FYNNEI. The CDR3 is made up of 16 amino acids. The CDR3 nucleotides are TGTGCCAGCAGTGGGAATAGCGGAACTCGCGCAGATACGCAGTATTTT. Its protein is CASSGNSGTRADTQYF.

In this sample, this clonotype turned up many times. This chain connects TRBV15 to TRBJ2-7, with a tentative D call TRBD2 (5 bases). V gave up 1 base and J gave up 3 bases, with 13 bases separating them. Germline CDR1 and CDR2: LNHNV and YYDKDF (reference sequence). The CDR3 is made up of 15 amino acids. The CDR3 DNA sequence: TGTGCCACCAGCAGAGGTGCCATGAGGGTCTACGAGCAGTACTTC. Translated, it gives CATSRGAMRVYEQYF.

The chain couples TRBV10-3 to TRBJ2-7; 12 positions agree with TRBD2. The CDR3 length is 16 residues. The trim removed 0 bases at V and 7 bases at J, leaving 7 bases unmatched. Germline assignment: CDR1 ENHRY and CDR2 SYGVKD. The CDR3 here is CAISESTSGRSGEQYF. DNA for the CDR3: TGTGCCATCAGTGAGTCTACTAGCGGGAGGTCCGGGGAGCAGTACTTC.

This clonotype was seen repeatedly, ten times or more. The gene calls are TRBV18 and TRBJ2-4; no clear D. V was pared by 1 base and J by 13 bases, with 17 bases between. The CDR3 consists of 14 residues. Germline CDR1 KGHSH, CDR2 LQKENI. Here the CDR3 reads CASSPLWAEYEQYF. In DNA form, the CDR3 reads TGTGCCAGCTCACCACTCTGGGCAGAATATGAGCAGTACTTC.

This clonotype was counted many times. V and J are TRBV3-1 and TRBJ2-2; D remains unclear. Trimming removed 0 bases at V and 6 bases at J, with 11 bases between. The CDR3 loop spans 15 amino acids. Germline V gives CDR1 LGHDT, CDR2 YNNKEL (reference sequence). CDR3 sequence: CASSQDPQFPGELFF. Written as DNA, the CDR3 is TGTGCCAGCAGCCAAGATCCCCAATTCCCCGGGGAGCTGTTTTTT.

J is TRBJ2-2 and V is TRBV27; 9 bases are shared with TRBD2. Germline V gene lookup returns CDR1 MNHEY and CDR2 SMNVEV (reference sequence). The CDR3 has 15 residues. J was trimmed by 7 bases and V by 2 bases; bases with no gene match: 5. In DNA form, the CDR3 reads TGTGCCAGCAGTTTACAGCCTAGCGGGAACGGGGAGCTGTTTTTT. Protein: CASSLQPSGNGELFF.

This clonotype occurred a few times. The chain links TRBV6-5 to TRBJ1-2; D not certain. The germline V gene encodes CDR1 MNHEY and CDR2 SVGAGI. The CDR3 loop spans 14 amino acids. V lost 4 bases and J 2 bases, leaving 11 bases between the germline ends. The CDR3 region is CASSSGPDNYGYTF. The DNA of the CDR3 is TGTGCCAGCAGTTCGGGCCCCGACAACTATGGCTACACCTTC.

This clonotype was seen ten or more times. The chain links TRBV12-3 or TRBV12-4 to TRBJ1-5; D possibly corresponds to TRBD1 (5 bases). Trimming stripped 8 bases from V and 6 bases from J, with 14 bases between. This CDR3 spans 13 amino acids. The CDR3 sequence is CASQKSRAQPQHF. In DNA form, the CDR3 reads TGTGCCAGCCAGAAGAGCAGGGCTCAGCCCCAGCATTTT.

The rearrangement joins TRBV7-9 to TRBJ1-1, with 10 positions matching TRBD1. Germline assignment: CDR1 SEHNR and CDR2 FQNEAQ (reference sequence). This CDR3 comprises 16 residues. J gave up 4 bases and V 5 bases, and 10 bases lay outside the gene matches. In nucleotides, the CDR3 is TGTGCCAGCAGCCTCCTCCTCGGACAGGGGGTCACTGAAGCTTTCTTT. As protein: CASSLLLGQGVTEAFF.

This sequence joins TRBV19 and TRBJ2-5, with D tentatively TRBD1 or TRBD2 (5 bases each). Germline loops: CDR1 LNHDA, CDR2 SQIVND (reference sequence). V was cut by 7 bases and J by 3 bases, with 15 bases left in between. The length of the CDR3 is 14 residues. As DNA, the CDR3 is TGTGCCAGTACCCCAGGGTTGGGGGAAGAGACCCAGTACTTC. The encoded protein is CASTPGLGEETQYF.

There are many counts of this clonotype. The rearrangement joins TRBV18 to TRBJ1-4; D not certain. The V and J ends lost 3 bases and 7 bases respectively, with 9 bases between them. The CDR3 runs 13 residues. Germline V lookup: CDR1 KGHSH, CDR2 LQKENI. CDR3 nucleotides: TGTGCCAGCTCACCCCCGAATCCTGAAAAACTGTTTTTT. Translation gives CASSPPNPEKLFF.

This clonotype was observed many times. J is TRBJ1-1 and V is TRBV6-2 or TRBV6-3; D is unresolved. The ends were cut back, 2 bases at V and 4 bases at J, with 11 bases in the middle. The CDR3 is 14 residues long. Germline lookup yields CDR1 MNHEY and CDR2 SVGEGT. Here the CDR3 DNA reads TGTGCCAGCAGTTACAGTTGGCGCATCACTGAAGCTTTCTTT. This translates into CASSYSWRITEAFF.

This clonotype was seen at least ten times. This sequence joins TRBV11-2 and TRBJ2-5; D call uncertain. This CDR3 is built from 15 residues. In germline, CDR1 is SGHAT, CDR2 FQNNGV. V lost 2 bases and J 3 bases, leaving 13 bases between the germline ends. In nucleotides, the CDR3 is TGTGCCAGCAGCTTATTCAAGGGCGAAAAAGAGACCCAGTACTTC. This translates into CASSLFKGEKETQYF.

This clonotype appeared a few times. The chain recombines TRBV27 with TRBJ2-1; D not certain. CDR3 length equals 12 residues. Germline-derived CDR1 and CDR2 are MNHEY and SMNVEV (reference sequence). Trimming cost V 5 bases and J 4 bases, with 6 bases left between them. The CDR3 here is CASSSQYNEQFF. DNA of the CDR3: TGTGCCAGCAGTAGTCAATACAATGAGCAGTTCTTC.

About this clonotype itself: A much more abundant neighbour one base away suggests this may be a read error. This chain joins TRBV5-1 and TRBJ2-2, with a tentative D call TRBD2 (5 bases). Germline assignment: CDR1 SGHRS and CDR2 YFSETQ. This CDR3 has 15 amino acids. CDR3 region: CASSLEDLNTGEPFF. For the CDR3, the DNA is TGCGCCAGCAGCTTGGAGGACTTGAACACCGGGGAGCCGTTTTTT.